This T cell receptor (beta chain) was documented in a study of monozygotic twins with cystic fibrosis. Study information: With about 16 PCR cycles, barcoded libraries came from roughly 2.9 micrograms of fragmented DNA.

Concerning this clone: Its antigen remains unknown.

Method: immunoSEQ multiplex PCR; TCRdb's copy keeps in-frame clones and lacks some. Of around 35,000 clones listed, over 75% were seen once; the top ten hold roughly 1.8%. Overall study results and limits: V usage most resembled the co-twin in 13 of 16 pairs. Nucleotide-identical clonotype sharing was significantly higher within monozygotic CF twin pairs than between unrelated CF individuals.

Germline values: CDR1 SGHVS, CDR2 FNYEAQ. The ends lost 3 bases at V and 6 bases at J; junction bases unmatched: 16. The CDR3 runs 17 residues. The material sequenced was blood. The V and J genes are TRBV7-6 and TRBJ2-7; 8 bases are a match to TRBD1. This TCR was recovered from a girl between 2 and 10 years old with cystic fibrosis. The CDR3 region has the DNA TGTGCCAGCAGCTTCGGTATCAGGGGGCTTTCTGACGCCGAGCAGTACTTC. Translating it yields CASSFGIRGLSDAEQYF.